This TCR beta chain is drawn from a study of T cells after yellow fever vaccination. Study-level information: Fractions of limited cellularity were prepared by means of SMART-Seq v4 Ultra Low Input. Study conclusions and caveats: Compared with primary, the secondary response was weaker and peaked at day 5, not 15. Post-booster repertoires contained most primary-vaccination clones again (96% CD4, around 89% CD8).

The authors made TCR cDNA by 5'RACE template switching, adding a universal primer site and UMIs. TCRdb ran MiXCR on the 5' RACE reads and lists one entry per CDR3 protein. The table has 75,000 to 100,000 distinct CDR3 sequences, approximately 8.4% seen once. V was clipped by 1 base and J by 7 bases, with 4 bases between them. CDR3 length: 11 amino acids. Germline CDR1 is LGHDT and CDR2 is YNNKEL (reference sequence). The material sequenced was CD8+ T cells not binding an NS4B(214-222) dextramer, sorted from PBMCs, taken less than 16 days after the first yellow fever vaccination. The chain couples TRBV3-1 to TRBJ1-1; D remains ambiguous. The receptor was derived from a man in his late teens or twenties who received the YFV17D yellow fever vaccine. The CDR3 DNA sequence: TGTGCCAGCAGCCAAGTCAATGAAGCTTTCTTT. Translated, it gives CASSQVNEAFF.